The clone carrying this TCR beta chain was seen ten or more times. Its specificity is not known. TCRdb re-derived calls from the reads in MiXCR, one entry per CDR3 protein. The data contain about 230,000 distinct CDR3 sequences, 6% to 8% of them singletons. CDR3 length: 13 residues. V gave up 1 base and J gave up 9 bases, with 7 bases separating them. Germline CDR1 LGHDT, CDR2 YNNKEL (reference sequence). The data were taken from a study of T cell repertoires in cytomegalovirus infection. Across the whole study: It was the public TCR beta signatures that indicated both CMV infection and matching HLA type.

Study-wide results and caveats: Cumulative frequency of public TCR beta families picked out carriers of CMV plus the relevant HLA. HLA-C-restricted CMV clonotypes gave the most frequent clonotype in two of eight donors.

The source of this sequence is a human donor in good health (CMV status not recorded). Some clones in this sample may be carry-over from other donors' samples. The specimen sequenced was PBMCs. The chain links TRBV3-1 to TRBJ1-6, with no clear D. The chain's CDR3 is CASSQARISPLHF. CDR3 sequence (DNA): TGTGCCAGCAGCCAAGCGAGGATTTCACCCCTCCACTTT. Full variable domain (missing parts from reference TRBV3-1 and TRBJ1-6): DTAVSQTPKYLVTQMGNDKSIKCEQNLGHDTMYWYKQDSKKFLKIMFSYNNKELIINETVPNRFSPKSPDKAHLNLHINSLELGDSAVYFCASSQARISPLHFGNGTRLTVT.